This T cell receptor (beta chain) came from a study of blood T cell repertoires in COVID-19. The table lists this clone with a few counts. The repertoire was sequenced with immunoSEQ multiplex PCR; TCRdb's copy has only in-frame clones and lacks some. The sample lists approximately 300,000 clones, approximately 90% occurring once. With 3 bases removed from V and 8 bases from J, the gap between germline ends came to 13 bases. Germline CDR1 and CDR2: MGHDK and SYGVNS. The CDR3 runs to 13 residues. The sequencing input was peripheral blood. The genes are TRBV25-1 and TRBJ1-2, with unresolved D. The clonotype originates from a man aged 18 to 30 with active or convalescent COVID-19. The CDR3 is CASSESRQGGYTF. DNA of the CDR3: TGTGCCAGCAGTGAGTCTCGACAAGGAGGCTACACCTTC.